This TCR beta chain was captured by sequencing in a study of shared clonotypes between healthy human individuals. The repertoire was sequenced with immunoSEQ multiplex PCR; TCRdb's copy has only in-frame clones and lacks some. The sample yields 1.6 million or so clones, 95% to 97% seen once. Notes on this clone: The target antigen is unknown.

Trimming removed 5 bases at V and 2 bases at J, with 13 bases between. The CDR3 is 14 residues long. Germline V gene sequence: CDR1 SGHTA, CDR2 FQGNSA. Study findings and constraints: Despite large depth, rarefaction showed incomplete sorted-subset sequencing.

The V call is TRBV7-2, the J call TRBJ2-7; tentatively, D is TRBD1 (6 bases). Sequenced sample: naive CD4+ T cells sorted from blood. Sample subset: CD45RA+ positively selected. The sequence was collected from a man aged 30 to 39 in good health. CDR3 loop: CASSRSGTTYEQYF. Written as DNA, the CDR3 is TGTGCCAGCAGCCGATCCGGGACAACCTACGAGCAGTACTTC.